Below, 13 T cell receptor beta chains from the same sample are listed, as sequenced in a study of CXCR3-negative and CXCR3-positive naive CD8 T cells. With UMI labels, 5' RACE was used to prepare the TRB cDNA libraries. TCRdb reprocessed the 5' RACE reads and reports one entry per CDR3 protein, with no DNA. This specimen shows fewer than 95,000 distinct CDR3 sequences; the ten leading clones hold approximately 1.5%. Input material: naive CXCR3- CD8+ T cells from blood. Subset in this sample: CD45RO-CCR7+CD27+CD95- naive CD8+ T cells lacking CXCR3 (TNR3-). These TCRs come from a human donor in good health. Some clones in this sample may be carry-over from other donors' samples.

The CDR3: CSVEDASSGRPSYNEQFF. The chain is built from TRBV29-1 and TRBJ2-1; there is no DNA to check the TCRdb D call of TRBD2. The CDR3 loop spans 18 amino acids. Germline CDR1 and CDR2: SQVTM and ANQGSEA.

V usage is TRBV4-1 and J usage is TRBJ1-1. The CDR3 contains 14 residues. Germline V gene data show CDR1 as MGHRA and CDR2 as YSYEKL. The CDR3 sequence: CASSQVGWNTEAFF.

The CDR3 here is CASSLGTGPNEQFF. The chain employs TRBV7-3 and TRBJ2-1; TCRdb picks TRBD1, but there is no DNA to check that call. The germline V gene encodes CDR1 SGHTA and CDR2 FQGTGA. The CDR3 contains 14 residues.

V gene TRBV7-6 combines with J gene TRBJ2-2; TCRdb calls TRBD1, which cannot be checked without DNA. The germline gives CDR1 SGHVS, CDR2 FNYEAQ. The CDR3 is made up of 15 amino acids. CDR3 in amino acids: CASSHDRGGTGELFF.

The chain joins TRBV7-9 to TRBJ1-2; TCRdb lists TRBD1, though no DNA is available to test this call. The CDR3 has 15 residues. Germline CDR1 and CDR2: SEHNR and FQNEAQ (reference sequence). CDR3 sequence reads: CASSGARTGGGGYTF.

The CDR3 loop is CASSTGQAYGYTF. This chain uses TRBV6-5 with TRBJ1-2; no DNA is available, so the TRBD1 call from TCRdb remains unchecked. The CDR3 totals 13 residues. Germline CDR1 and CDR2: MNHEY and SVGAGI.

The chain combines TRBV12-3 or TRBV12-4 with TRBJ2-1. The CDR3 is made up of 17 amino acids. Here the CDR3 reads CASSLAGGRASYNEQFF.

This chain connects TRBV7-3 to TRBJ2-5. This CDR3 region has 11 residues. Germline values: CDR1 SGHTA, CDR2 FQGTGA. This chain's CDR3 is CASSHQETQYF.

By frequency, this clonotype registers medium-sized. The J gene is TRBJ1-2, the V gene TRBV18; absent DNA, TCRdb's TRBD1 call cannot be checked. This CDR3 has 13 amino acids. Germline assignment: CDR1 KGHSH and CDR2 LQKENI. This chain's CDR3 is CASSPGAADGYTF.

CDR3 loop: CSARDRDRDVYEQYF. The chain employs TRBV20-1 and TRBJ2-7; TCRdb calls TRBD1, which cannot be checked without DNA. The germline V gene has CDR1 DFQATT and CDR2 SNEGSKA (reference sequence). The CDR3 is made up of 15 amino acids.

The chain joins TRBV7-2 to TRBJ1-1; TCRdb reports TRBD1, a call that lacks DNA to check it against. This CDR3 is built from 14 residues. Germline assignment: CDR1 SGHTA and CDR2 FQGNSA. The CDR3 loop is CASSPPPGVTEAFF.

The chain couples TRBV4-3 to TRBJ2-7. The CDR3 runs 13 residues. Germline loops: CDR1 LGHNA, CDR2 YSLEER. The CDR3 loop reads CASSQDRIREQYF.

The chain's CDR3 is CSVEAGAYEQYF. The genes are TRBV29-1 and TRBJ2-7. CDR1 and CDR2 (germline): SQVTM, ANQGSEA. The length of the CDR3 is 12 residues.